This T cell receptor beta chain appears in the sequencing data of a study of CD8 T cells in Susac syndrome. About 0.45 to 1 ug RNA was reverse transcribed with random hexamers. An immunoSEQ multiplex PCR amplified TCR beta CDR3 over 54 Vbeta and 13 Jbeta. Each CDR3 protein gets one entry after TCRdb re-called the immunoSEQ multiplex PCR reads with MiXCR. This sample has roughly 130,000 distinct CDR3 sequences, with roughly 95% found just once. The multiple sclerosis control group consisted of treatment-naive patients whose relapsing-remitting disease, which was either stable or active, fulfilled revised McDonald criteria. The CDR3 sequence is 15 residues long. V dropped 4 bases and J dropped 2 bases, with 13 bases sitting between them. Germline values: CDR1 MNHEY, CDR2 SVGAGI.

The origin of this receptor is a human donor with multiple sclerosis. The chain links TRBV6-5 to TRBJ2-3; D is unresolved. The sample taken for sequencing was CD4+ T cells from PBMCs. The CDR3 sequence is CASSLLGKNTDTQYF. The CDR3 coding sequence is TGTGCCAGCAGTTTGTTAGGGAAGAACACAGATACGCAGTATTTT.